The 23 T cell receptor beta chains below were found in one sample sequenced in a study of T cells after yellow fever vaccination. In TCRdb, the 5' RACE reads were re-called with MiXCR into one record per CDR3 protein. The sample yields approximately 90,000 distinct CDR3 sequences, approximately 5.5% seen once. Sequences were derived from CD8+ T cells sorted from PBMCs, sampled 10 days after the yellow fever booster vaccination. The receptor source for this set is a man younger than 30 who received the YFV17D yellow fever vaccine.

This clonotype turned up a few times. The rearrangement uses TRBV12-3 or TRBV12-4 and TRBJ2-1; TRBD1 might be the D (6 bases). Trimming took 6 bases from V and 2 from J, leaving 14 bases between them. This CDR3 comprises 15 residues. CDR3 DNA: TGTGCCAGCAGCCCCCGAGACAGGCCCTACAATGAGCAGTTCTTC. Amino acids: CASSPRDRPYNEQFF.

The table lists this clonotype with many counts. The rearrangement uses TRBV19 and TRBJ2-1, with TRBD1 matching 7 bases. Germline trimming cut 3 bases from V and 6 bases from J; bases unmatched to any gene: 8. The germline CDR1 and CDR2 sequences are LNHDA and SQIVND (reference sequence). The CDR3 length is 15 residues. The chain's CDR3 is CASSIMTGPLNEQFF. CDR3 bases: TGTGCCAGTAGTATCATGACAGGGCCGCTCAATGAGCAGTTCTTC.

The chain combines TRBV6-5 with TRBJ1-1; 10 positions match TRBD1. CDR3 length: 12 amino acids. Germline V gene data show CDR1 as MNHEY and CDR2 as SVGAGI. V shed 5 bases, J shed 11 bases, and the junction held 5 bases outside the gene matches. The CDR3 nucleotides are TGTGCCAGCAGTGTCGGACAGGGGGAGGCTTTCTTT. Translating it yields CASSVGQGEAFF.

This clonotype turned up a few times. The chain links TRBV9 to TRBJ2-1; TRBD1 agrees at 9 bases. The CDR3 contains 13 residues. Germline V gene lookup returns CDR1 SGDLS and CDR2 YYNGEE. Trimming took 3 bases from V and 9 from J; bases not matched to a gene: 4. CDR3 sequence reads: CASSAGQGSEQFF. The CDR3 coding sequence is TGTGCCAGCAGCGCCGGACAGGGGAGTGAGCAGTTCTTC.

J is TRBJ2-5 and V is TRBV5-6, with D possibly being TRBD2 (6 bases). V lost 3 bases to trimming and J lost 3 bases, with 15 bases between them. The CDR3 totals 15 residues. Germline V CDR1 and CDR2: SGHDT, YYEEEE. This CDR3 reads CASSWSPTSEETQYF. The CDR3 nucleotides are TGTGCCAGCAGCTGGAGCCCGACTAGTGAAGAGACCCAGTACTTC.

This clonotype was counted ten times or more. This chain connects TRBV7-2 to TRBJ1-2; 9 bases align to TRBD1. CDR1 SGHTA and CDR2 FQGNSA come from the germline V gene. J gave up 7 bases and V 3 bases, and 3 bases lay outside the gene matches. The CDR3 contains 13 residues. The CDR3 sequence is CASSFGTGFGYTF. The CDR3 DNA sequence: TGTGCCAGCAGCTTCGGGACAGGGTTTGGCTACACCTTC.

This clonotype turned up a few times. V gene TRBV4-3 combines with J gene TRBJ2-3; perhaps TRBD2 as D (6 bases). V was trimmed by 1 base and J by 0 bases, leaving 17 bases between them. The CDR3 length is 18 residues. Germline V CDR1 and CDR2: LGHNA, YSLEER. CDR3 residues: CASSQGLGGYSSTDTQYF. The CDR3 bases are TGCGCCAGCAGCCAAGGACTTGGGGGGTACTCTAGCACAGATACGCAGTATTTT.

This chain uses TRBV23-1 with TRBJ1-5; 8 nucleotides match TRBD1. TRBV23-1 is designated an ORF whose function remains uncertain. CDR3 length: 16 amino acids. V was clipped by 4 bases and J by 1 base; unmatched bases: 6. CDR3 DNA: TGCGCCAGCAGTCCCCAGGGGGCCCGGAGCAATCAGCCCCAGCATTTT. It codes for CASSPQGARSNQPQHF.

This clonotype was seen ten or more times. The chain links TRBV5-5 to TRBJ2-7, with 9 bases aligning to TRBD1. This CDR3 is 13 amino acids long. Trimming removed 5 bases from V and 5 bases from J; junction bases left unmatched: 5. Per the germline V gene, CDR1 is SGHKS and CDR2 is YYEKEE (reference sequence). The CDR3 sequence is CASRLWDRDEQYV. The CDR3 DNA follows: TGTGCCAGCAGGTTGTGGGACAGGGACGAGCAGTACGTC.

Only a few counts were recorded for this clonotype. The V and J genes are TRBV12-3 or TRBV12-4 and TRBJ2-4; D call uncertain. The CDR3 totals 11 residues. V dropped 6 bases and J dropped 8 bases, with 8 bases sitting between them. CDR3 coding DNA: TGTGCCAGCAGCCCTAGTGACATTCAGTACTTC. Its translation is CASSPSDIQYF.

In this sample, this clonotype turned up a few times. As DNA, the CDR3 is TGTGCCAGCAGCTTAGATCCCAGGGGAGGGTTGGAGACCCAGTACTTC. This codes for CASSLDPRGGLETQYF. The genes are TRBV11-2 and TRBJ2-5; tentative D call: TRBD2 (7 bases). Germline V gene lookup returns CDR1 SGHAT and CDR2 FQNNGV. Trimming took off 0 bases at V and 5 bases at J, with 16 bases between the two ends. This CDR3 is 16 amino acids long.

This clonotype was detected a few times. The V and J genes are TRBV6-5 and TRBJ2-1; D may be TRBD1 or TRBD2 (5 bases each). The length of the CDR3 is 11 residues. Germline CDR1 MNHEY, CDR2 SVGAGI. Trimming removed 5 bases from V and 15 bases from J, with 14 bases in between. The chain's CDR3 is CASSHRGPVFF. The CDR3 DNA reads TGTGCCAGCAGTCACCGGGGCCCAGTGTTCTTC.

This clonotype was seen ten or more times. In DNA, the CDR3 is TGCGCCAGCAGCTTGGTGGGACTCACGGAAGAGACCCAGTACTTC. It yields the protein CASSLVGLTEETQYF. The J gene is TRBJ2-5, the V gene TRBV5-1; possible D gene TRBD2, 6 bases. The CDR3 length is 15 residues. V was trimmed by 0 bases and J by 3 bases, leaving 12 bases between them. CDR1 is SGHRS and CDR2 is YFSETQ in the germline V gene.

The V call is TRBV7-8, the J call TRBJ1-4, with 7 nucleotides matching TRBD1. Germline V CDR1 and CDR2: SGHVS, FQNEAQ. Trimming cost V 5 bases and J 0 bases; bases outside gene matches: 6. The CDR3 sequence is 16 residues long. This CDR3 reads CASSTQGDATNEKLFF. The CDR3 nucleotides are TGTGCCAGCAGCACCCAGGGGGATGCAACTAATGAAAAACTGTTTTTT.

The chain recombines TRBV4-3 with TRBJ2-2, with unresolved D. Germline values: CDR1 LGHNA, CDR2 YSLEER. This CDR3 contains 16 residues. Between the trimmed V and J ends, which lost 6 bases and 6 bases, there was a span of 20 bases. The CDR3 is CASRPSAAKGPGELFF. CDR3 sequence (DNA): TGCGCCAGCAGACCAAGCGCAGCCAAGGGTCCCGGGGAGCTGTTTTTT.

In the case of this clonotype: The junction departs from the called germline gene at one end, perhaps through a read error. The CDR3 loop reads CASSRREGLHTGELFF. DNA for the CDR3: TGTGCTAGCAGCCGTAGGGAGGGACTTCACACCGGGGAGCTGTTTTTT. The chain joins TRBV7-7 to TRBJ2-2; TRBD2 matches 7 bases. In germline, CDR1 is SSHAT, CDR2 FNYEAQ (reference sequence). The CDR3 length is 16 residues.

In its sample, this clonotype was seen many times. The V call is TRBV4-3, the J call TRBJ2-2; either TRBD1 or TRBD2 may supply D (5 bases each). Germline values: CDR1 LGHNA, CDR2 YSLEER. There are 18 residues in the CDR3. The germline V and J ends were trimmed by 2 bases and 1 base, with 17 bases remaining between them. CDR3 sequence (DNA): TGCGCCAGCAGCCAACAGCTATCCGGGACCCTGAACACCGGGGAGCTGTTTTTT. Translation: CASSQQLSGTLNTGELFF.

The chain has TRBV19 and TRBJ2-5; TRBD2 might be the D (5 bases). The V gene's germline CDR1 is LNHDA and CDR2 SQIVND (reference sequence). The V gene lost 6 bases and the J gene lost 3 bases, with 14 bases spanning the gap. This CDR3 contains 14 residues. The CDR3 nucleotides read TGTGCCAGTAGCGAATTCCCGGAGGAAGAGACCCAGTACTTC. It translates to CASSEFPEEETQYF.

This chain links TRBV7-9 with TRBJ1-2; D gene unclear. V shed 1 base and J shed 8 bases, with 5 bases lying between them. Germline assignment: CDR1 SEHNR and CDR2 FQNEAQ (reference sequence). This CDR3 is built from 11 residues. Here the CDR3 reads CASSLVGGYTF. CDR3 nucleotides: TGTGCCAGCAGCTTAGTTGGGGGCTACACCTTC.

This clonotype turned up a few times. The chain couples TRBV7-8 to TRBJ2-3; 8 bases agree with TRBD2. The V gene end was trimmed by 7 bases and the J gene end by 6 bases; junction bases not matched to a gene: 18. The CDR3 runs 17 residues. Germline V gene data show CDR1 as SGHVS and CDR2 as FQNEAQ. In DNA form, the CDR3 reads TGTGCCAGCACCGGGACTAGATGGACTGCTAAAATGGATACGCAGTATTTT. Translated: CASTGTRWTAKMDTQYF.

The chain combines TRBV7-3 with TRBJ2-1, with TRBD2 matching 7 bases. Trimming took 5 bases from V and 9 from J; bases not matched to a gene: 13. The germline CDR1 and CDR2 sequences are SGHTA and FQGTGA. CDR3 length equals 15 residues. The CDR3 bases are TGTGCCAGCAGCCCCACATCCGGGACTATAGGTGAGCAGTTCTTC. It yields the protein CASSPTSGTIGEQFF.

This chain's CDR3 is CASTSLIGNEQYF. CDR3 sequence (DNA): TGTGCCAGCACTTCACTCATTGGGAACGAGCAGTACTTC. This chain joins TRBV27 and TRBJ2-7, with D hard to call. V shed 7 bases and J shed 5 bases, with 15 bases lying between them. The length of the CDR3 is 13 residues. Germline-derived CDR1 and CDR2 are MNHEY and SMNVEV (reference sequence).

This clonotype was recorded a few times. The J gene is TRBJ2-3, the V gene TRBV6-1, with D perhaps matching TRBD1 or TRBD2 (5 bases each). This CDR3 contains 12 residues. V was shortened by 6 bases and J by 9 bases, with 13 bases between the two germline ends. The germline gives CDR1 MNHNS, CDR2 SASEGT. In nucleotides, the CDR3 is TGTGCCAGCAGGGCCGGGGCCAACACGCAGTATTTT. Translation: CASRAGANTQYF.